This T cell receptor (beta chain) was sequenced for a study of CD8+ T cells in alopecia areata. Overall study results and limits: Clonality in lesional scalp, especially alopecia totalis/universalis, exceeded that of normal scalp.

Comments on this clone: Antigen specificity is unknown.

The germline V gene has CDR1 SNHLY and CDR2 FYNNEI. V lost 0 bases and J 8 bases, leaving 16 bases between the germline ends. This CDR3 is built from 15 residues. Both CD4+ and CD8+ T cells were separated by sorting PBMCs. Sequencing relied on a cDNA template that was reverse transcribed from extracted RNA. Repertoires were generated with immunoSEQ multiplex PCR, while TCRdb's copy carries only in-frame clones and drops some. This sample carries some 110,000 clones, around 64% of them seen once, and the ten largest clones take roughly 2.8%. The chain is built from TRBV2 and TRBJ1-2; D is unclear. The source is a human donor in good health. The sequenced sample consisted of CD4+ T cells sorted from blood. CDR3 region: CASSEALRGPAGYTF. For the CDR3, the DNA is TGTGCCAGCAGTGAAGCGCTTCGTGGTCCCGCGGGCTACACCTTC.